These 7 T cell receptor beta chains came from one sample sequenced in a study of blood T cell repertoires in COVID-19. Data came from immunoSEQ multiplex PCR; TCRdb stores just in-frame clones and leaves some out. This sample carries about 170,000 clones, 83% of them seen once, and the ten largest clones take 4% to 4.5%. The sequenced material came from PBMCs or T cells enriched from blood (not recorded which). The receptors originated from a woman aged 50 to 60 who had recovered from COVID-19.

The V gene is TRBV7-5, the J gene TRBJ2-6; the table's D call, TRBD1, has no DNA check behind it. TRBV7-5 is noted as a pseudogene. This CDR3 has 19 residues. Here the CDR3 DNA reads TGTGTCAGAAGCTTAGATGGGACAGCTAAAGAAGCTGGGGCCAACGTCCTGACTTTC. It encodes CVRSLDGTAKEAGANVLTF.

About this clone: Sequence at one end of the junction differs from germline and may be a read error. The V call is TRBV15, the J call TRBJ2-3; D gene ambiguous. The CDR3 has 13 amino acids. From germline, CDR1 is LNHNV and CDR2 YYDKDF (reference sequence). As DNA, the CDR3 is TGTGCCACCAGTAGAGATTACTTGGATACGCAGTATTTT. This codes for CATSRDYLDTQYF. The full variable domain, with the rest looked up from reference TRBV15 and TRBJ2-3, is DAMVIQNPRYQVTQFGKPVTLSCSQTLNHNVMYWYQQKSSQAPKLLFHYYDKDFNNEADTPDNFQSRRPNTSFCFLDIRSPGLGDTAMYLCATSRDYLDTQYFGPGTRLTVL.

The V and J genes are TRBV6-5 and TRBJ1-5; 9 positions match TRBD1. CDR3 length: 15 residues. V was clipped by 5 bases and J by 6 bases; unmatched bases: 8. Germline CDR1 is MNHEY and CDR2 is SVGAGI. The CDR3 coding sequence is TGTGCCAGCAGTCCGGTTGGGACAGGGAGTCAGCCCCAGCATTTT. Protein: CASSPVGTGSQPQHF.

The chain employs TRBV14 and TRBJ1-2; D not resolved. This CDR3 is 14 amino acids long. The V and J ends lost 1 base and 2 bases respectively, with 8 bases between them. Per germline, CDR1 SGHDN and CDR2 FVKESK. The CDR3 nucleotides read TGTGCCAGCAGCCAAGGGGAGGGAAACTATGGCTACACCTTC. Encoded protein: CASSQGEGNYGYTF.

CDR3 amino acids: CASSLNELNTEAFF. The CDR3 bases are TGTGCCAGCAGTTTAAATGAGTTGAACACTGAAGCTTTCTTT. The gene calls are TRBV28 and TRBJ1-1; D unclear. Looked up from germline, CDR1 is MDHEN and CDR2 is SYDVKM. With 2 bases removed from V and 0 bases from J, the gap between germline ends came to 7 bases. This CDR3 region has 14 residues.

The rearrangement uses TRBV19 and TRBJ1-5; D may be TRBD1 (5 bases). Germline V gene data show CDR1 as LNHDA and CDR2 as SQIVND (reference sequence). CDR3 size: 15 residues. V lost 4 bases, J lost 7 bases, and 17 bases lay in between. CDR3 sequence (DNA): TGTGCCAGTAGTAGCGACTCAGGGTTTCCCCAGCCCCAGCATTTT. The encoded protein is CASSSDSGFPQPQHF.

This CDR3 reads CASRDRRGGYTF. CDR3 nucleotide sequence: TGTGCCAGCAGGGATAGACGCGGCGGCTACACCTTC. This chain joins TRBV6-5 and TRBJ1-2; D not resolved. Germline CDR1 MNHEY, CDR2 SVGAGI. Trimming removed 6 bases at V and 8 bases at J, with 13 bases between. The CDR3 sequence is 12 residues long.